This TCR beta chain comes out of a study of blood T cells in healthy people across ages. The study's findings and limits: Because donor CMV status was unknown, expanded clonotype changes were possibly confounded.

A minimum of 7 million PBMCs was isolated per sample. The authors ran a second PCR of about 7 to 12 cycles using a sample-barcoded 5' primer and a J-beta primer mix. MiXCR was run by TCRdb on the 5' RACE reads, yielding one entry per CDR3 protein. The sample has 1 million to 1.2 million distinct CDR3 sequences, approximately 38% seen once. The CDR3 loop spans 15 amino acids. Looked up from germline, CDR1 is MNHEY and CDR2 is SVGAGI. This clonotype was detected only once. Its antigen is unknown. Mismatch with germline at one junction end may stem from a read error. This TCR was sampled from a man between 18 and 35 years old in good health. The specimen sequenced was blood. J is TRBJ2-4 and V is TRBV6-5; TRBD1 agrees at 8 bases. The end of the DNA is better explained by TRBJ2-5, so the J call may be wrong. The CDR3 DNA reads TGTGCCGGCAGGAGACAGGGGATTTTACAAGAGACCCAGTACTTC. It translates to CAGRRQGILQETQYF.